Presented here are 18 T cell receptor beta chains from one specimen sequenced in a study of T cells in Graves' hyperthyroidism and ophthalmopathy. Amplification targeted TCR beta CDR3 regions from RNA transcripts. An initial round of RT-PCR targeting the TCR CDR3 relied on the HTBI primer set. TCRdb fed the multiplex PCR reads into MiXCR, producing one record per CDR3 protein. Of around 490,000 distinct CDR3 sequences in the sample, nearly 20% were seen once. Source material: blood. The receptors were sampled from a man aged 35 to 55 with Graves' ophthalmopathy.

On this clonotype: This may be a read error, as it is one base from a much larger clone. The chain combines TRBV6-5 with TRBJ2-7, with a tentative D call TRBD2 (6 bases). This CDR3 spans 15 amino acids. Germline CDR1 MNHEY, CDR2 SVGAGI. The CDR3 nucleotides are TGTACCAGCAGTTACTCCCTGCGGGGAACCTACGAGCAGTACTTC. Its protein product is CTSSYSLRGTYEQYF.

This clonotype was observed at least ten times. The chain has TRBV12-5 and TRBJ1-1; no clear D. V lost 8 bases, J lost 4 bases, and 23 bases lay in between. The CDR3 has 16 amino acids. From germline, CDR1 is LGHNT and CDR2 FRNRAP. CDR3 sequence reads: CASSPWGSRSGTEAFF. CDR3 in DNA: TGTGCTAGTTCCCCTTGGGGTTCCCGGAGCGGCACTGAAGCTTTCTTT. Supplemented by reference TRBV12-5 and TRBJ1-1, the full variable domain reads DARVTQTPRHKVTEMGQEVTMRCQPILGHNTVFWYRQTMMQGLELLAYFRNRAPLDDSGMPKDRFSAEMPDATLATLKIQPSEPRDSAVYFCASSPWGSRSGTEAFFGQGTRLTVV.

V and J are TRBV7-2 and TRBJ2-7; 8 nucleotides line up with TRBD2. The CDR3 is 16 amino acids. The V and J ends lost 1 base and 3 bases, in that order; junction bases with no gene match: 8. Germline V gene sequence: CDR1 SGHTA, CDR2 FQGNSA. The CDR3 reads CASSLGRASGRYEQYF. The CDR3 DNA follows: TGTGCCAGCAGCTTAGGGCGGGCTAGCGGGCGCTACGAGCAGTACTTC.

The chain combines TRBV6-1 with TRBJ2-2, with D perhaps matching TRBD2 (6 bases). V lost 2 bases, J lost 4 bases, and 14 bases lay in between. Germline loops: CDR1 MNHNS, CDR2 SASEGT. This CDR3 contains 16 residues. The CDR3 nucleotides are TGTGCCAGCAGTGAACAGCCTACCGGGGGCACCGGGGAGCTGTTTTTT. It translates to CASSEQPTGGTGELFF.

The chain couples TRBV27 to TRBJ1-6; D remains unclear. CDR1 MNHEY and CDR2 SMNVEV come from the germline V gene (reference sequence). With 3 bases removed from V and 9 bases from J, the gap between germline ends came to 6 bases. The CDR3 length is 12 residues. CDR3 region: CASSFIGSPLHF. In nucleotides, the CDR3 is TGTGCCAGCAGTTTTATCGGTTCACCCCTCCACTTT.

Details on this clonotype: This CDR3 is missing its conserved last phenylalanine or tryptophan, likely due to a read error. CDR3 sequence (DNA): TGCAGTGCTAGGGGGACAGGGAGCGCCTACGAGCAGTACCTC. Protein product: CSARGTGSAYEQYL. The chain employs TRBV20-1 and TRBJ2-7, with 9 bases lining up with TRBD1. The CDR3 runs to 14 residues. V lost 3 bases to trimming and J lost 2 bases; unmatched junction nucleotides: 5. Germline CDR1 reads DFQATT; CDR2 reads SNEGSKA (reference sequence).

This clonotype was seen repeatedly, ten times or more. The chain links TRBV12-5 to TRBJ1-1, with 10 bases lining up with TRBD1. This CDR3 is built from 15 residues. J lost 3 bases, V lost 1 base, and 2 bases had no gene match. Germline CDR1 reads LGHNT; CDR2 reads FRNRAP. CDR3 protein: CASGLGDRGHTEAFF. The CDR3 bases are TGTGCTAGTGGTTTGGGGGACAGGGGCCACACTGAAGCTTTCTTT.

This clonotype was detected ten times or more. The chain employs TRBV3-1 and TRBJ1-2, with D unclear. The CDR3 runs to 12 residues. The germline V and J ends were trimmed by 0 bases and 8 bases, with 7 bases remaining between them. Looked up from germline, CDR1 is LGHDT and CDR2 is YNNKEL (reference sequence). The CDR3, as DNA: TGTGCCAGCAGCCAAGATCTCGGGGGCTACACCTTC. Its translation is CASSQDLGGYTF.

The J gene is TRBJ2-7, the V gene TRBV5-6; D gene unclear. Trimming removed 2 bases from V and 0 bases from J, with 12 bases in between. Germline V CDR1 and CDR2: SGHDT, YYEEEE. The CDR3 contains 15 residues. Here the CDR3 reads CASSFAQAHSYEQYF. The CDR3, as DNA: TGTGCCAGCAGCTTCGCCCAGGCCCACTCCTACGAGCAGTACTTC.

This clonotype came up many times. The chain carries TRBV5-1 and TRBJ2-1; 8 bases line up with TRBD1. The CDR3 covers 15 residues. J gave up 6 bases and V 0 bases, and 5 bases lay outside the gene matches. Germline V gene sequence: CDR1 SGHRS, CDR2 YFSETQ. The CDR3 sequence: CASSLGQGLSNEQFF. The DNA of the CDR3 is TGCGCCAGCAGCTTGGGACAGGGGTTGAGCAATGAGCAGTTCTTC.

The table lists this clonotype with many counts. The rearrangement links TRBV7-2 to TRBJ2-1, with 14 bases identical to TRBD2. The CDR3 covers 16 residues. The germline V gene encodes CDR1 SGHTA and CDR2 FQGNSA. V dropped 5 bases and J dropped 7; count of bases not matched to a gene: 7. For the CDR3, the DNA is TGTGCCAGCAGCCCCCGGACTAGCGGGAGGATGAATGAGCAGTTCTTC. As protein: CASSPRTSGRMNEQFF.

At least ten counts were recorded for this clonotype. The J gene is TRBJ2-5, the V gene TRBV2; the match to TRBD2 covers 10 bases. The CDR3 spans 15 residues. Germline CDR1 and CDR2: SNHLY and FYNNEI. V shed 7 bases, J shed 6 bases, and the junction held 11 bases outside the gene matches. CDR3 sequence: CASTGGLAQGQTQYF. The CDR3 region has the DNA TGTGCCAGCACAGGGGGACTAGCGCAAGGACAGACCCAGTACTTC.

This sequence joins TRBV6-5 and TRBJ1-3, with D possibly matching TRBD1 (5 bases). Trimming pared 0 bases from V and 3 bases from J, leaving 9 bases between. Germline CDR1 is MNHEY and CDR2 is SVGAGI. The CDR3 consists of 15 residues. Here the CDR3 reads CASSYSTEVGNTIYF. DNA of the CDR3: TGTGCCAGCAGTTACTCGACAGAAGTTGGAAACACCATATATTTT.

This clonotype was seen more than once but under ten times. The chain combines TRBV5-5 with TRBJ1-6; 9 bases map to TRBD1. V shed 0 bases, J shed 8 bases, and the junction held 9 bases outside the gene matches. The germline gives CDR1 SGHKS, CDR2 YYEKEE (reference sequence). The length of the CDR3 is 17 residues. The CDR3 DNA reads as TGTGCCAGCAGCTTGGAGGACAGGGGTTTTCGTGATTCACCCCTCCACTTT. As protein: CASSLEDRGFRDSPLHF.

This clonotype was observed at least ten times. The chain combines TRBV7-2 with TRBJ2-2; D ambiguous. The CDR3 consists of 15 residues. From germline, CDR1 is SGHTA and CDR2 FQGNSA. Deletions cut 0 bases from V and 5 bases from J, with 10 bases between. As DNA, the CDR3 is TGTGCCAGCAGCTTAGCAGCCGGAGTGACCGGGGAGCTGTTTTTT. It is translated as CASSLAAGVTGELFF.

This clonotype came up many times. The rearrangement joins TRBV7-2 to TRBJ2-3; tentative D call: TRBD2 (5 bases). The CDR3 is 16 residues long. Germline values: CDR1 SGHTA, CDR2 FQGNSA. V lost 3 bases and J lost 5, with 18 bases in between. The CDR3 DNA reads as TGTGCCAGCAGCTTGAGGTCGGGAATTCCCCGAGATACGCAGTATTTT. Encoded protein: CASSLRSGIPRDTQYF.

This clonotype showed up just a few times. The gene calls are TRBV7-9 and TRBJ2-4; 7 bases are shared with TRBD2. The germline V gene has CDR1 SEHNR and CDR2 FQNEAQ (reference sequence). Unmatched junction bases numbered 2, after V lost 1 base and J lost 8 bases. This CDR3 has 13 amino acids. DNA of the CDR3: TGTGCCAGCAGCTTAGAAGGGAGGGACATTCAGTACTTC. Its translation is CASSLEGRDIQYF.

The chain has TRBV20-1 and TRBJ1-1; D perhaps matches TRBD1 (6 bases). V was clipped by 5 bases and J by 3 bases, with 13 bases between them. Germline-derived CDR1 and CDR2 are DFQATT and SNEGSKA (reference sequence). The CDR3 is 13 residues long. The CDR3 region is CSAPGHLDTEAFF. The CDR3 coding sequence is TGCAGTGCTCCGGGACACCTCGACACTGAAGCTTTCTTT.